Given below is one T cell receptor (beta chain) in context. Its antigen target is currently unknown. No clone much larger than this one lies a single base away; base qualities are absent. This sample is drawn from a study of blood T cell repertoires in COVID-19 (dated by TCRdb to about 2020). For the study in its entirety: Samples from collaborators originated in the United States, Italy and Spain and spanned both the acute and convalescent phases of COVID-19. The material from the prospective study consisted of cDNA or gDNA derived from T cells, B-cell-depleted T cells, or PBMCs. Deeply sampled blood TCRbeta repertoires from subjects exposed to, actively infected with, or recovered from COVID-19 were included in the dataset. A freely available public database, intended as a resource for researchers studying the immune response to SARS-CoV-2, is where the repertoires were released. The samples were drawn from the first 160 participants of the ongoing ImmuneRACE study and from over a thousand subjects provided by 6 global collaborators. Sample metadata almost always included a de-identified subject ID, COVID-19 status, age in years and sex. Where available, HLA class I and class II types were taken from metadata supplied by the sample provider and were not determined by assay-based typing. Points the paper makes about the study in general: Clinical and demographic metadata were provided uncurated, with the amount varying by source and participant.

TCRbeta CDR3 regions were amplified from genomic DNA using the immunoSEQ Assay, a bias-controlled multiplex PCR. Per the authors' processing: Within the assay, amplification of reference gene primers was used to estimate how many nucleated cells each sample contained. To quantify the absolute abundance of each unique TCRbeta CDR3 rearrangement, sequence reads were collapsed and filtered. For each sample, productive Simpson clonality was calculated as the square root of Simpson's diversity index over productive rearrangements. TCRdb re-hosts the immuneACCESS table, in-frame sequences only. Its copies lack some clones; in the studies checked, an unresolved V gene accounts for under half of them, and the cause for the rest is not known. V and J calls and clone size are copied from that table; D and trimming were computed from the DNA. The sample profile shows some 260,000 clones; around 90% of them were found once. The top ten clones comprise over 0.55% of the sample.

Its CDR3 holds 16 amino acids, cysteine through phenylalanine. The only DNA kept is the CDR3, 48 bases in frame from the first base. Relative to germline, V is 1 base shorter and J is 1 base shorter, with 11 bases between their ends. Based on the germline V gene (reference sequence), the CDR1 and CDR2 sequences are LNHDA and SQIVND. Collaborating institutions collected whole blood in K2EDTA tubes following their own protocols. For TCRbeta analysis, collaborators shipped samples as frozen whole blood, isolated PBMCs, or DNA extracted from either of those sample types. The specimen sequenced was peripheral blood. The rearrangement combines TRBV19 with TRBJ2-1; perhaps TRBD2 is the D gene, with 5 bases matching. The clonotype was recovered from a human donor in a cohort sampled during active COVID-19. The nucleotides read TGTGCCAGTAGTATAGCGGGAAGGCGGTCCTACAATGAGCAGTTCTTC. Translated, this gives CASSIAGRRSYNEQFF.